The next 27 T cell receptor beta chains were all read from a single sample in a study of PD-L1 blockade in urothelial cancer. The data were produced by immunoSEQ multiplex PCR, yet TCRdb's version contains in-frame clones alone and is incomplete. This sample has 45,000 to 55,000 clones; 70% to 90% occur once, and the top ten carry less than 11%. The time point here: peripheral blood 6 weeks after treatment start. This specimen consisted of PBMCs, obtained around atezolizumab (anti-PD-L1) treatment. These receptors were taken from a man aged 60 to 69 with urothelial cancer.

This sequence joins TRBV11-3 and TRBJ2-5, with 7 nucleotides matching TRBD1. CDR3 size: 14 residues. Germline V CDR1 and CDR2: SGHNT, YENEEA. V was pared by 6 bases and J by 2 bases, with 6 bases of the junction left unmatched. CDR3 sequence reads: CASRSRDRQETQYF. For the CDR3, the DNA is TGTGCCAGCAGGAGCCGGGACAGACAAGAGACCCAGTACTTC.

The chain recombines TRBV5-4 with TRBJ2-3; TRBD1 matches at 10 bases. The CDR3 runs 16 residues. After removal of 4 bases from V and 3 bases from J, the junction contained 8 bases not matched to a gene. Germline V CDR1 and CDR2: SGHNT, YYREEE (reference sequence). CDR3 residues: CASSKTGGALTDTQYF. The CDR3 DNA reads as TGTGCCAGCAGCAAGACAGGGGGCGCGCTAACAGATACGCAGTATTTT.

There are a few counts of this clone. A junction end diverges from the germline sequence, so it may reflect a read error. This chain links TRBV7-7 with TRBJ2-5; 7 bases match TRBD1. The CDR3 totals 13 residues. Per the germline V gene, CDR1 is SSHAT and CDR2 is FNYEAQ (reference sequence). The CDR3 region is CASSLDREETQYF. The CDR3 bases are TGTGCTAGCAGCCTTGACAGGGAAGAGACCCAGTACTTC.

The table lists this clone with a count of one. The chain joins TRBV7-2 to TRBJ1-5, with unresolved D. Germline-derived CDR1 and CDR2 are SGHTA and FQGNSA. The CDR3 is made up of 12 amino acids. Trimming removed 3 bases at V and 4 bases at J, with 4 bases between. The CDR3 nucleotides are TGTGCCAGCAGCTTTCCTAATCAGCCCCAGCATTTT. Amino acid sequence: CASSFPNQPQHF.

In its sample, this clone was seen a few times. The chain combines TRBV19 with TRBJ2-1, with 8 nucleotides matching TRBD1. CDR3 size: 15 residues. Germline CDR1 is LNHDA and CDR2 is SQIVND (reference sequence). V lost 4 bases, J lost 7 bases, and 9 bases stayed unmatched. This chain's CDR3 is CASSKRQGSGNEQFF. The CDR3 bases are TGTGCCAGTAGTAAAAGACAGGGGAGTGGTAATGAGCAGTTCTTC.

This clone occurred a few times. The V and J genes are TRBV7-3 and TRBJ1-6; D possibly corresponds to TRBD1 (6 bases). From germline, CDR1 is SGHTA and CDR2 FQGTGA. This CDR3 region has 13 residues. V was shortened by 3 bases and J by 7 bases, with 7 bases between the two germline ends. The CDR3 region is CASSLDSNSPLHF. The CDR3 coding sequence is TGTGCCAGCAGCTTGGACAGCAATTCACCCCTCCACTTT.

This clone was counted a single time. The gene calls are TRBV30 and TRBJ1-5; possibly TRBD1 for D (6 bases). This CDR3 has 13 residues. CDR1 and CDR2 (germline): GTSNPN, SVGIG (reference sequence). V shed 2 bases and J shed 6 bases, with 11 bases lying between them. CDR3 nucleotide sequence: TGTGCCTGGAGTCCAGGGGTGACTCAGCCCCAGCATTTT. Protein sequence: CAWSPGVTQPQHF.

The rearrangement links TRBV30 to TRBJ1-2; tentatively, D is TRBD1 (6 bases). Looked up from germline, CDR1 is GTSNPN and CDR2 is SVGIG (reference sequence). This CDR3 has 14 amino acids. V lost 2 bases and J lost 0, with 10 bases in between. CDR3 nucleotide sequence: TGTGCCTGGAGTCCTCGACAGGCTAACTATGGCTACACCTTC. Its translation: CAWSPRQANYGYTF.

The CDR3 protein is CASSQAGTGVGETQYF. For the CDR3, the DNA is TGCGCCAGCAGCCAAGCCGGGACAGGGGTTGGAGAGACCCAGTACTTC. The gene calls are TRBV4-3 and TRBJ2-5, with 10 bases fitting TRBD1. Germline CDR1 and CDR2: LGHNA and YSLEER. The CDR3 is 16 residues long. Trimming at V came to 1 base and at J to 4 bases, leaving 6 bases not matched to a gene.

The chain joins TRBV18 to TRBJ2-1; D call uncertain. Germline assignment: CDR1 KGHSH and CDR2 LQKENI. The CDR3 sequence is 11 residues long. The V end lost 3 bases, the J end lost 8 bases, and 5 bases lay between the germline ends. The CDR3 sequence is CASSPGDEQFF. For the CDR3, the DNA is TGTGCCAGCTCACCGGGCGATGAGCAGTTCTTC.

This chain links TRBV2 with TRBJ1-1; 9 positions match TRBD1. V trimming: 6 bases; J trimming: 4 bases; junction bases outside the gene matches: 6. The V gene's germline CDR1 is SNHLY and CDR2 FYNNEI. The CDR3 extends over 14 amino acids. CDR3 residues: CASRDGQGITEAFF. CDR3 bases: TGTGCCAGCAGAGATGGACAGGGGATCACTGAAGCTTTCTTT.

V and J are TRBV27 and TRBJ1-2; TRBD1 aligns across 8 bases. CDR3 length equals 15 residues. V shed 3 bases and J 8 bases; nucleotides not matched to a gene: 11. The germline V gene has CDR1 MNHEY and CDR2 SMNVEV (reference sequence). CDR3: CASSFSGGALWGYTF. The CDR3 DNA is TGTGCCAGCAGTTTTTCAGGGGGCGCCTTATGGGGCTACACCTTC.

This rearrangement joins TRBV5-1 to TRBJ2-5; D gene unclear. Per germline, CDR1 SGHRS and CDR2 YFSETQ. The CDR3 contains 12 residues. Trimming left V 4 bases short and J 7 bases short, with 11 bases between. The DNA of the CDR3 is TGCGCCAGCAGCGAGGAGAGTCGGACCCAGTACTTC. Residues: CASSEESRTQYF. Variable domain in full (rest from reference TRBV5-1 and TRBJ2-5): KAGVTQTPRYLIKTRGQQVTLSCSPISGHRSVSWYQQTPGQGLQFLFEYFSETQRNKGNFPGRFSGRQFSNSRSEMNVSTLELGDSALYLCASSEESRTQYFGPGTRLLVL.

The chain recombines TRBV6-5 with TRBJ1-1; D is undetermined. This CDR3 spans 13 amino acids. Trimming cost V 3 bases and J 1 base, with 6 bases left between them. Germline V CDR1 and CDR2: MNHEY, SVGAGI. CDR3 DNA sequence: TGTGCCAGCAGTTATACAGAGAACACTGAAGCTTTCTTT. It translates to CASSYTENTEAFF.

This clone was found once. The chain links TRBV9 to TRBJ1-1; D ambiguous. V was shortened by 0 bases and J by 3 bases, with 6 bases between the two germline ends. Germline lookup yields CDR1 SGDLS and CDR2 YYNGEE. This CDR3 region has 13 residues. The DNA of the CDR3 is TGTGCCAGCAGCGTAGACGGGGACACTGAAGCTTTCTTT. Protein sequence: CASSVDGDTEAFF.

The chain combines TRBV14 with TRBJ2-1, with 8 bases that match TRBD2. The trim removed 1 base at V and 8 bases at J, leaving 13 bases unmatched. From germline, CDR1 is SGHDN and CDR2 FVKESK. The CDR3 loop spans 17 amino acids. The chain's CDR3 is CASSQVNVLAVRDEQFF. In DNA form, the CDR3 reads TGTGCCAGCAGCCAAGTGAATGTACTAGCGGTTCGGGATGAGCAGTTCTTC.

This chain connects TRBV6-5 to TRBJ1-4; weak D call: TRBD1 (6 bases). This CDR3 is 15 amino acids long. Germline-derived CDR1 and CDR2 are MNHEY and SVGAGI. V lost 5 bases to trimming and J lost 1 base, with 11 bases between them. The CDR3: CASSLPRGTNEKLFF. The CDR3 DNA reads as TGTGCCAGCAGTCTCCCCAGGGGAACTAATGAAAAACTGTTTTTT.

CDR3 amino acids: CSVVPGAINTGELFF. In DNA, the CDR3 is TGCAGCGTTGTACCGGGAGCTATCAACACCGGGGAGCTGTTTTTT. The chain uses TRBV29-1 and TRBJ2-2, with D perhaps TRBD2 (6 bases). The length of the CDR3 is 15 residues. The germline gives CDR1 SQVTM, CDR2 ANQGSEA. V lost 4 bases and J lost 2, with 14 bases in between.

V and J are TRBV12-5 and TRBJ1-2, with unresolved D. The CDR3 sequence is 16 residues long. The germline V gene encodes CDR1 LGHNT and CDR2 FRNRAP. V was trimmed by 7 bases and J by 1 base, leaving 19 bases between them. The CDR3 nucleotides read TGTGCTAGTGCCAAAGCAGGCCAAGATTTTAACTATGGCTACACCTTC. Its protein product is CASAKAGQDFNYGYTF.

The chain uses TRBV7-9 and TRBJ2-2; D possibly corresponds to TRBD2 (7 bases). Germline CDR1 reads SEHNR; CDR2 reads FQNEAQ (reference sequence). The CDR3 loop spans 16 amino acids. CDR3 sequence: CARSQSRGARTGELFF. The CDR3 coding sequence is TGTGCTCGCAGTCAGAGTCGGGGGGCTAGGACCGGGGAGCTGTTTTTT.

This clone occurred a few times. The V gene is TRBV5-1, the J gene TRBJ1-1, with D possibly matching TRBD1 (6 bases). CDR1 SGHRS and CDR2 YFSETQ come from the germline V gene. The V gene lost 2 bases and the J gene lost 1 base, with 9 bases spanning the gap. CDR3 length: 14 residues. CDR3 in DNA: TGCGCCAGCAGCTTACGGACAGCGAACACTGAAGCTTTCTTT. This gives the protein CASSLRTANTEAFF.

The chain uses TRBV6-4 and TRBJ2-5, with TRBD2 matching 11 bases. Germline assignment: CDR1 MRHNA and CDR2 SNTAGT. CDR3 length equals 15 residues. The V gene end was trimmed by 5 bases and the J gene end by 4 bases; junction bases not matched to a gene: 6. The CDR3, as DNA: TGTGCCAGCAGTTCGGCTAGCGGGGGGAGAGAGACCCAGTACTTC. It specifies CASSSASGGRETQYF.

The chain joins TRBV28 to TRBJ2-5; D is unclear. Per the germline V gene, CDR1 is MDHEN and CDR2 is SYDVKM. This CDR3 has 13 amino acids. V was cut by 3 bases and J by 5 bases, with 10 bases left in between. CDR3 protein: CASSLNSRETQYF. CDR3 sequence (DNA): TGTGCCAGCAGTTTGAACAGCCGGGAGACCCAGTACTTC.

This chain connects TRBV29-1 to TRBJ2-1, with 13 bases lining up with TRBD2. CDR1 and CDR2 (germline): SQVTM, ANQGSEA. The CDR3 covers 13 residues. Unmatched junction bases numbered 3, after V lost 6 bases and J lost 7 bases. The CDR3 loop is CSVTSGGANEQFF. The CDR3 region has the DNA TGCAGCGTCACTAGCGGGGGGGCTAATGAGCAGTTCTTC.

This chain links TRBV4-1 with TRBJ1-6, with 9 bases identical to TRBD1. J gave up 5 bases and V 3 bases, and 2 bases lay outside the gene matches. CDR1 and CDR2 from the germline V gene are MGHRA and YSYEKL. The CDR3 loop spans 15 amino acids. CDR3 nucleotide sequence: TGCGCCAGCAGCCAGCGGGACAGGGATAATTCACCCCTCCACTTT. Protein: CASSQRDRDNSPLHF.

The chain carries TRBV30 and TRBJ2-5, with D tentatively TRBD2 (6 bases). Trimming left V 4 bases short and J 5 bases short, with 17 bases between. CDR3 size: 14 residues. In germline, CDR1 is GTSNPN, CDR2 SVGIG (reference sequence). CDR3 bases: TGTGCCTGGAACCCCCGTGAGGCGGGGGAGACCCAGTACTTC. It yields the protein CAWNPREAGETQYF.

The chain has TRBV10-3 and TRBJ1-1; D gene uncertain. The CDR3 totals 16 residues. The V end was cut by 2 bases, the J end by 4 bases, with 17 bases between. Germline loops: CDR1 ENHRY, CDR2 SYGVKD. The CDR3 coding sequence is TGTGCCATCAGTGAGCCACCCCGGACTAAAGGCACTGAAGCTTTCTTT. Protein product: CAISEPPRTKGTEAFF.